This TCR beta chain was identified during a study of shared clonotypes between healthy human individuals (dated by TCRdb to 2018 to 2021). Background on the whole study: The cohort included a few men and a couple of women between 18 and 49 years of age. For each donor, CD4 naive and CD4 memory were each given three plates, CD8 naive was given two plates, and CD8 memory was given one plate. Blood TCR repertoires of several healthy adults were deeply sequenced to estimate repertoire size and the extent of clonotype sharing between individuals. To increase sequencing depth and limit assay-specific biases, TCR repertoire library preparation and sequencing were carried out by different laboratories using diverse techniques. Between about 0.85 and 8.9 billion PBMCs per donor were obtained by leukapheresis.

Findings and caveats that apply to the study as a whole: Even with the large sequencing depth, rarefaction of the sorted-subset datasets indicated that sequencing was incomplete. Sampling was limited to blood, and TCR repertoires in tissue likely differ from TCR repertoires in blood. Compared with non-shared clonotypes, the clonotypes found in all four sorted-subset donors had higher generation probabilities. Pairwise subsampling indicated that sequencing depth was expected to affect the degree of clonotype sharing among donors. The genetic and exposure-history diversity represented was limited by the small number of donors. Larger estimated clonotype richness was generally found for naive subsets than for memory subsets. About 5% of naive CD4, 3.5% of naive CD8, approximately 2% of memory CD4, and 0.35% to 0.5% of memory CD8 clonotypes were shared across several donors.

Healthy HIV-negative adults with no recently reported acute infections or vaccinations were included as donors. Every donor was a Caucasian adult residing in Nashville, Tennessee, USA. Magnetic negative selection was used to enrich CD4+ T cells, after which naive cells were positively selected on CD45RA and the negative fraction became the memory subset. Blood was obtained by leukapheresis, after which PBMCs were separated by Ficoll-Histopaque density gradient centrifugation and cryopreserved in liquid nitrogen vapor phase. Purity and quantity of every magnetically sorted T cell population were checked by analytical flow cytometry. Each sorted fraction had its genomic DNA isolated and then quantified by UV absorbance on a Nanodrop 2000c. TCR CDR3 regions were amplified from genomic DNA by multiplex PCR using the deep immunoSEQ assay. For each cell subset, the extracted genomic DNA was distributed evenly across all wells of several immunoSEQ 96-well plates, and each plate served as one replicate. For sorted subsets, roughly 200 ng of genomic DNA, equivalent to 25,000 to 35,000 T cell genomes, went into each replicate PCR. The purified libraries were quantified using a Qubit 3.0 fluorometer, sized with a Bioanalyzer 2100, and then quantified again using the KAPA Library Quantification kit. Every immunoSEQ 96-well plate was sequenced on a dedicated single-read 150-cycle Illumina NextSeq 550 flow cell. In the authors' own workflow: Because the immunoSEQ output included only junctional sequences and no quality scores, the filtering could not be the same as the filtering used for full-length reads. To assign V/J genes and CDR3, sequences were annotated using PyIR, a Python wrapper for IgBLAST v1.9, with IMGT germline references. Reads were filtered out if the reads had weak V/J assignments (E-value above 1e-6), no CDR3, stop codons, out-of-frame junctions, or ambiguous translated residues. A V3J clonotype was defined by an identical inferred V gene, J gene, and CDR3 amino acid sequence. Percentage overlap between repertoires was calculated by dividing the number of shared unique clonotypes by the size of the smaller repertoire. Richness of each repertoire was evaluated using RTK rarefaction, the Chao1 estimator, and Recon v2.1 estimates of unobserved clonotypes. Generation probabilities were computed with OLGA for all TCRbeta clonotypes obtained by the gDNA method from several donors. Imported from immuneACCESS, the table was reduced by TCRdb to in-frame sequences with V and J called. These copies leave out some clones; in studies compared against another copy, an unresolved V gene accounts for under half, and the cause of the remainder is not known. The V and J calls and clone size were taken over from that table, and D and trimming were inferred from the DNA. This sample holds a few million clones; 80% to 95% were observed only once. 0.35% to 0.45% of the sample goes to the ten largest clones.

As for this clone: No antigen is known for it. The record has no base qualities; no much larger clone is one base away. This same CDR3 is encoded by further DNA sequences in the sample.

This TCR was recovered from a man aged 18 to 35 in good health. Some clones in this sample may be carry-over from other donors' samples. The specimen sequenced was naive CD4+ T cells from PBMCs. Interpreted using the paper, the cell subset or site label stands for: CD45RA+ positively selected.

The nucleotide sequence reads TGTGCCTGGAGTGTGCCAGGGGATCAGCCCCAGCATTTT. The resulting protein is CAWSVPGDQPQHF. The sequence is built from TRBV30 and TRBJ1-5, and TRBD1 may be the D gene, going by 6 matching bases. V was cut back by 0 bases and J by 5 bases, leaving a gap of 8 bases between them. Per the germline V gene (reference sequence), GTSNPN is the CDR1 and SVGIG is the CDR2. The CDR3, cysteine through phenylalanine, is 13 amino acids long. CDR3 DNA is the only sequence kept; it has 39 bases, read in frame from the first base.